The sequence of this T cell receptor (beta chain) was determined in a study of blood T cell repertoires in COVID-19. Study details: Researchers got acute and convalescent COVID-19 samples from the United States, Italy and Spain.

Trimming pared 3 bases from V and 3 bases from J, leaving 10 bases between. Germline-derived CDR1 and CDR2 are SGHRS and YFSETQ. The CDR3 has 13 residues. Sequencing was performed with immunoSEQ multiplex PCR; in TCRdb, only in-frame clones are kept and a portion is missing. The repertoire holds 250,000 or so clones, with approximately 88% as singletons. All enrollees were about 18 to 89 years old and from about 24 US areas. Participants had their cohort set by participant-reported clinical history. Within the 2 weeks before study entry, each person in the exposed group met a COVID-19 case. The source is a woman aged 40 to 49 who had been exposed to COVID-19. This chain connects TRBV5-1 to TRBJ2-7; D is unclear. Specimen: PBMCs or T cells enriched from blood (not recorded which). The CDR3 bases are TGCGCCAGCAGCTCCCTGATAGACTACGAGCAGTACTTC. Translating it yields CASSSLIDYEQYF.